The sequence of this T cell receptor beta chain was determined in a study of blood T cell repertoires in COVID-19 (dated by TCRdb to 2020 to 2021). Study-level background: Samples covering the acute and convalescent phases of COVID-19 were provided by collaborators in the United States, Italy and Spain. The material from the prospective study consisted of cDNA or gDNA derived from T cells, B-cell-depleted T cells, or PBMCs. The repertoires were released in a freely available public database meant as a resource for research on the immune response to SARS-CoV-2. The dataset comprised deeply sampled blood TCRbeta repertoires from subjects exposed to, actively infected with, or recovered from COVID-19. Nearly every sample came with metadata listing a de-identified subject ID, COVID-19 status, age in years and sex. Where available, HLA class I and class II types were obtained from metadata supplied by the sample provider rather than from assay-based typing. The samples were drawn from the first 160 participants of the ongoing ImmuneRACE study and from 1,200 or so subjects provided by 6 global collaborators.

TCRbeta CDR3 regions were amplified from genomic DNA by means of the immunoSEQ Assay, a bias-controlled multiplex PCR. Under the source paper's analysis protocol: Within the assay, amplification of reference gene primers was used to estimate how many nucleated cells each sample contained. To quantify the absolute abundance of each unique TCRbeta CDR3 rearrangement, sequence reads were collapsed and filtered. For each sample, productive Simpson clonality was calculated as the square root of Simpson's diversity index over productive rearrangements. TCRdb retrieved this table from immuneACCESS and kept in-frame rearrangements only. Not all clones are present; in checked studies, unresolved V genes account for under half, and no reason is known for the remainder. The V and J calls and clone size come from that table; D and trimming were worked out from the DNA. The sample records about 70,000 clones, 65% to 90% of which are singletons. The ten largest clones represent just under 3% of the sample.

Study-wide conclusions, independent of this receptor: How much clinical and demographic metadata was included differed by source and by participant, and the metadata was provided uncurated.

Each collaborating institution followed its own protocols to collect whole blood in K2EDTA tubes. For TCRbeta analysis, collaborators shipped samples in one of three forms: frozen whole blood, isolated PBMCs, or DNA extracted from either of those sample types. Details on this clone: This receptor's antigen is unknown. No much larger clonotype is one base removed from it; base qualities were not supplied.

This sequence originates from a man at least 80 years old with acute or convalescent COVID-19. Sequencing was done on a sample of peripheral blood.

The DNA is as follows: TGTGCCAGCAGTTACCGTACCCAGGGGAGCTATGGCTACACCTTC. It is translated as CASSYRTQGSYGYTF. This receptor chain uses TRBV6-5 and TRBJ1-2; TRBD1 is a weak D gene call, 6 bases matching. The CDR3, cysteine through phenylalanine, is 15 amino acids long. Kept here is only the CDR3 DNA, which spans 45 bases and is read in frame from base 1. The CDR1 and CDR2 encoded by the germline V gene are MNHEY and SVGAGI. V is cut by 2 bases and J by 4 bases, and the space between the germline ends is 14 bases.